This T cell receptor beta chain was obtained from a study of blood T cells in healthy people across ages. Sample-barcoded 5' priming and a J-beta primer mix drove a second PCR of about 6 to 11 cycles. TCRdb passed the 5' RACE reads through MiXCR, listing each CDR3 protein once. The repertoire holds about 780,000 distinct CDR3 sequences, with about 26% as singletons. These same records also appear under a second study, on T cells of mothers and their children.

The clonotype was recovered from a boy between 10 and 17 years old in good health. The specimen was blood.

The CDR3 is CASSQGDRGRIAFF. In DNA, the CDR3 is TGTGCCAGCAGCCAAGGGGACAGGGGGCGAATAGCTTTCTTT. This chain connects TRBV3-1 to TRBJ1-1, with 12 bases that match TRBD1. The CDR3 sequence is 14 residues long. CDR1 is LGHDT, CDR2 YNNKEL, per germline (reference sequence). J was trimmed by 10 bases and V by 1 base; bases with no gene match: 4.